A selection of T cell receptor beta chains follows, all from one sample in a study of T cell repertoires in cytomegalovirus infection. For these TCRs, the target antigens are not known. Via MiXCR, TCRdb re-called the reads, giving one row per CDR3 protein. The sample contains a few hundred thousand distinct CDR3 sequences, 40% of which appear only once. This specimen consisted of cultured PBMCs, obtained from culture after CMV antigen stimulation. These receptors were taken from a human donor in good health (CMV status not recorded). Some clones in this sample may be carry-over from other donors' samples. Both conserved end residues are part of each CDR3. A D gene is named only where the DNA matches it firmly. Expanded clones get a size class; other rows say once, few or many, or leave the size out.

v_gene,abundance,j_gene,d_gene,CDR3nt,CDR3aa
TRBV11-2,-,TRBJ1-2,-,TGTGCCAGCAGCTTAGGGTACTATGGCTACACCTTC,CASSLGYYGYTF
TRBV4-1,-,TRBJ2-1,TRBD2,TGTGCCAGCAGCCAAGAACCCAGCGGGGGCCTTTACAATGAGCAGTTCTTC,CASSQEPSGGLYNEQFF
TRBV12-3/TRBV12-4,few,TRBJ1-6,-,TGTGCCAGCAGTATGCTTGCGGGCTCCTATAATTCACCCCTCCACTTT,CASSMLAGSYNSPLHF
TRBV12-3/TRBV12-4,-,TRBJ1-3,-,TGTGCCAGCAGTCCCGGGACCACCATATATTTT,CASSPGTTIYF
TRBV19,-,TRBJ2-2,-,TGTGCCAGTCTACCTGGCAGCTCAGAAAACACCGGGGAGCTGTTTTTT,CASLPGSSENTGELFF
TRBV7-2,many,TRBJ1-2,-,TGTGCCAGCAGCCGCGATTTGAACTATGGCTACACCTTC,CASSRDLNYGYTF
TRBV20-1,-,TRBJ2-3,TRBD2,TGCAGTGCCTTAGATGCGGGGGTTGATACGCAGTATTTT,CSALDAGVDTQYF
TRBV7-2,few,TRBJ1-5,-,TGTGCCAGCAGTAGGAGGAGGGGGCAGCCCCAGCATTTT,CASSRRRGQPQHF
TRBV7-8,-,TRBJ2-3,-,TGTGCCAGCGGTGCGGGGCCGACAGATACGCAGTATTTT,CASGAGPTDTQYF
TRBV6-1,few,TRBJ2-1,-,TGTGCCAGCAGTGAATGGCAGGGCTCCTACAATGAGCAGTTCTTC,CASSEWQGSYNEQFF
TRBV7-2,-,TRBJ1-5,-,TGTGCCAGCAGCCGTGACAACCGCAATCAGCCCCAGCATTTT,CASSRDNRNQPQHF
TRBV5-4,few,TRBJ1-2,-,TGTGCCAGCAGCTTGGAGTACCAGATCTATGGCTACACCTTC,CASSLEYQIYGYTF
TRBV28,-,TRBJ2-1,-,TGTGCCAGCAGTTTGAGGGCCCTAGGGTGGGAGCAGTTCTTC,CASSLRALGWEQFF
TRBV7-6,few,TRBJ1-5,-,TGTGCCAGCAGCTTAAATCACGGGACACCAAATCAGCCCCAGCATTTT,CASSLNHGTPNQPQHF
TRBV4-1,-,TRBJ2-4,TRBD2,TGCGCCAGCAGCCAACCGGTGATGATTAGCGGGGTAGCCAAAAACATTCAGTACTTC,CASSQPVMISGVAKNIQYF
TRBV2,once,TRBJ2-3,-,TGTGCCAGTTCAGGGGGGGCTGCTAGCACAGATACGCAGTATTTT,CASSGGAASTDTQYF
TRBV5-4,-,TRBJ2-3,TRBD2,TGTGCCAGCAGCTTGGAAGGGACTAGCGGCACAGATACGCAGTATTTT,CASSLEGTSGTDTQYF
TRBV2,once,TRBJ2-1,TRBD2,TGTGCCAGCAGTACTAGCGATCAGGAGTTCTTC,CASSTSDQEFF
TRBV12-3/TRBV12-4,-,TRBJ1-3,-,TGTGCCAGCGGTTCTGGAAACACCATATATTTT,CASGSGNTIYF
TRBV7-2,-,TRBJ2-5,-,TGTGCCAGCAGCAACCGACAGGTCCAAGAGACCCAGTACTTC,CASSNRQVQETQYF
TRBV15,-,TRBJ2-3,-,TGTGCCACCAGCAACTCCGGGACATTCACAGATACGCAGTATTTT,CATSNSGTFTDTQYF
TRBV7-6,few,TRBJ2-1,-,TGTGCCAGCATGTATGGAGCGGATGAGCAGTTCTTC,CASMYGADEQFF
TRBV12-3/TRBV12-4,-,TRBJ1-2,TRBD1,TGTGCCAGCAGTTTCTCCGGAGGGACAGCAATTTATGGCTACACCTTC,CASSFSGGTAIYGYTF
TRBV7-8,-,TRBJ2-5,-,TGTGCCAGCAGCTTACCTACAGGGTGGGAGACCAAGTACTTC,CASSLPTGWETKYF
TRBV7-9,-,TRBJ2-1,-,TGTGCCAGCAGCTTAGGGACTCACTACAATGAGCAGTTCTTC,CASSLGTHYNEQFF
TRBV28,-,TRBJ2-7,-,TGTGCCAGCACCCCGCTAGAAAGTGTTCACGAGCAGTACTTC,CASTPLESVHEQYF
TRBV2,-,TRBJ2-5,-,TGTGCCGGGGGGGGGCCGGAGACCCAGTACTTC,CAGGGPETQYF
TRBV7-2,many,TRBJ1-5,-,TGTGCCAGCAGCTTATCAAGCAATCAGCCCCAGCATTTT,CASSLSSNQPQHF
TRBV20-1,-,TRBJ2-3,TRBD1,TGCAGTGGAAAAAGGGTGCCGGGACAGTGGGATACGCAGTATTTT,CSGKRVPGQWDTQYF
TRBV7-2,many,TRBJ1-2,-,TGTGCCAGCAGCTCCGACAGGACGGGTGGCTACACCTTC,CASSSDRTGGYTF
TRBV7-9,few,TRBJ2-3,-,TGTGCCAGCAGCCCTACCATGGGGGGTACGGATACGCAGTATTTT,CASSPTMGGTDTQYF
TRBV2,few,TRBJ2-1,-,TGTGCCAGCAGTGACGAGGGATTGGACTACAATGAGCAGTTCTTC,CASSDEGLDYNEQFF
TRBV19,-,TRBJ2-2,-,TGTGCCAGTCTAAGAGGGAACACCGGGGAGCTGTTTTTT,CASLRGNTGELFF
TRBV6-5,-,TRBJ1-3,-,TGTGCCAGCAGTGGGTATTCAGGGAGCTCTGGAAACACCATATATTTT,CASSGYSGSSGNTIYF
TRBV12-3/TRBV12-4,few,TRBJ2-1,TRBD2,TGTGCCAGCAGTTTAGCCCTTGGAGCGGGGTACAATGAGCAGTTCTTC,CASSLALGAGYNEQFF
TRBV6-5,-,TRBJ2-6,-,TGTGCCAGCAGTTACTCGAGGTCTCTTGGGGCCAACGTCCTGACTTTC,CASSYSRSLGANVLTF
TRBV7-2,-,TRBJ2-1,-,TGTGCCAGCAGCCTAGTCTATAGACCGGGACTCCCCAGTTACAATGAGCAGTTCTTC,CASSLVYRPGLPSYNEQFF
TRBV2,-,TRBJ2-2,-,TGTGCCAGCAGTGGGTTTCCGATAAACGGGACCGGGGAGCTGTTTTTT,CASSGFPINGTGELFF
TRBV12-3/TRBV12-4,-,TRBJ1-2,-,TGTGCCAGCAGTTTCACAGGGATTCGAGATGGCTACACCTTC,CASSFTGIRDGYTF
TRBV6-6,-,TRBJ2-7,-,TGTGCCAGCAGTTACGGGGATGGGGCCGGAATATCCTACGAGCAGTACTTC,CASSYGDGAGISYEQYF
TRBV7-6,few,TRBJ2-2,-,TGTGCCAGCAGCGCCGGGAGCCCGGGGACCGGGGAGCTGTTTTTT,CASSAGSPGTGELFF
TRBV18,-,TRBJ1-1,TRBD1,TGTGCCAGCTCACCACTCCCTTCGACAGGGCTTGAAGCTTTCTTT,CASSPLPSTGLEAFF
TRBV7-2,many,TRBJ2-7,-,TGTGCCAGCAGCTTAGTGGTCTACTACGAGCAGTACTTC,CASSLVVYYEQYF
TRBV6-5,-,TRBJ2-5,TRBD2,TGTGCCAGCAGTTATGCTAGCGGGGGTAGGGAGACCCAGTACTTC,CASSYASGGRETQYF
TRBV7-9,-,TRBJ1-1,-,TGTGCCAGCAGCTTAGAAGATGACACTGAAGCTTTCTTT,CASSLEDDTEAFF
TRBV2,-,TRBJ2-7,TRBD2,TGTGCCAGCAGCGAGATAGGGACTACTCGGCTCGAGCAGTACTTC,CASSEIGTTRLEQYF
TRBV7-2,few,TRBJ1-4,-,TGTGCCAGCAGCTCTCAGGGGTATAGGGAAAAACTGTTTTTT,CASSSQGYREKLFF
TRBV24-1,-,TRBJ2-7,-,TGTGCCACCAGTGATCCAGACAGACACGAGCAGTACTTC,CATSDPDRHEQYF
TRBV5-4,few,TRBJ2-3,TRBD2,TGTGCCAGCAGCCGGGGACTAGCGGGACACACAGATACGCAGTATTTT,CASSRGLAGHTDTQYF
TRBV7-9,-,TRBJ2-2,-,TGTGCCAGCAGCCCTAAGGGGCCCGGGGAGCTGTTTTTT,CASSPKGPGELFF
TRBV7-6,few,TRBJ2-1,-,TGTGCCAGCACTAAAAGGGACCCGGGCTACAATGAGCAGTTCTTC,CASTKRDPGYNEQFF
TRBV12-3/TRBV12-4,once,TRBJ1-4,-,TGTGCCAGCAGTTTTACAGGTAGTGGGGATGAAAAACTGTTTTTT,CASSFTGSGDEKLFF
TRBV7-2,-,TRBJ1-1,-,TGTGCCAGCACCAAGACGGGACTGAACACTGAAGCTTTCTTT,CASTKTGLNTEAFF
TRBV7-2,many,TRBJ1-2,-,TGTGCCAGCAGCCCGGCAGGCGCCCAGCATGGCTACACCTTC,CASSPAGAQHGYTF
TRBV6-6,-,TRBJ1-5,TRBD1,TGTGCCAGCAGCCACCCAGGGGGATCGGATCAGCCCCAGCATTTT,CASSHPGGSDQPQHF